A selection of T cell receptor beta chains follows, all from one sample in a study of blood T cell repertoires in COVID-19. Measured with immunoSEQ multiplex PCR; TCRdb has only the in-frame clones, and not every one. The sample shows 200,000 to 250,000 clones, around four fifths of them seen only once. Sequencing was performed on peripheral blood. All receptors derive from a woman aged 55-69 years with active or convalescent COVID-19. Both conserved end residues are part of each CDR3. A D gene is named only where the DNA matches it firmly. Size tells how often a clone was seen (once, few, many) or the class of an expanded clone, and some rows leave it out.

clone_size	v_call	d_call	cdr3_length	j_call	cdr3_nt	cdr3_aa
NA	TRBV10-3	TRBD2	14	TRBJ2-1	TGTGCCATCAGTGGCCAGCGGGGGGCCAATGAGCAGTTCTTC	CAISGQRGANEQFF
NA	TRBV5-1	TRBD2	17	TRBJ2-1	TGCGCCAGCAGCTCCGGCGGACGACTAGCCGGCAACAATGAGCAGTTCTTC	CASSSGGRLAGNNEQFF
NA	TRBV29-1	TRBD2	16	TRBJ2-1	TGCAGCGTTGAAGAGGGGCTAGCGGGGGCCTACAATGAGCAGTTCTTC	CSVEEGLAGAYNEQFF
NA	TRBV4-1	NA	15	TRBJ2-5	TGCGCCAGCAGCCAAGGGATAGTGAGGGATGAGACCCAGTACTTC	CASSQGIVRDETQYF
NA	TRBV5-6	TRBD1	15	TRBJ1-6	TGTGCCAGCAGCTATCAGAGGACAGGGGTTTCACCCCTCCACTTT	CASSYQRTGVSPLHF
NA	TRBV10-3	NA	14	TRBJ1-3	TGTGCCACCAGATCGGACACTTCTGGAAACACCATATATTTT	CATRSDTSGNTIYF
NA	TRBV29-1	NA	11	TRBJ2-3	TGCAGCGTTGAGAGGGATGGGACGCAGTATTTT	CSVERDGTQYF
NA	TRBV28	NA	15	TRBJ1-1	TGTGCCAGCAGTTTATTGGGGCAATTGAACACTGAAGCTTTCTTT	CASSLLGQLNTEAFF
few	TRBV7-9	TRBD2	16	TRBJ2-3	TGTGCCAGCAGCCCGGGGACTAGCGGGGGGGCAGTTACGCAGTATTTT	CASSPGTSGGAVTQYF
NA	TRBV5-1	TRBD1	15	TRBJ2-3	TGCGCCAGCAGCTTATTGGGACAGGGCACAGATACGCAGTATTTT	CASSLLGQGTDTQYF
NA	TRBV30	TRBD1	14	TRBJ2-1	TGTGCCTGGTCACGGGGACAGATCTACAATGAGCAGTTCTTC	CAWSRGQIYNEQFF
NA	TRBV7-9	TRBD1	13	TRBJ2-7	TGTGCCAGCAGCCTAGGACAGGAAGCCGAGCAGTACTTC	CASSLGQEAEQYF
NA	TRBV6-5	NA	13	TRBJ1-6	TGTGCCAGCCTAACCTCCTATAATTCACCCCTCCACTTT	CASLTSYNSPLHF
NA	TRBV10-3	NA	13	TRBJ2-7	TGTGCCATCGGCACAGGGTACCGCTACGAGCAGTACTTC	CAIGTGYRYEQYF
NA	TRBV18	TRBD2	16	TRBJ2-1	TGTGCCAGCTCAGAACTAGCGGGAGTAGGGGCAGATGAGCAGTTCTTC	CASSELAGVGADEQFF
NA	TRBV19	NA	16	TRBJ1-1	TGTGCCAGTAGTCTGCTAGGGGATCGGAAGAACACTGAAGCTTTCTTT	CASSLLGDRKNTEAFF
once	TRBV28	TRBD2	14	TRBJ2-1	TGTGCCAGCAGCCCAGGACTAGGGAGCAATGAGCAGTTCTTC	CASSPGLGSNEQFF
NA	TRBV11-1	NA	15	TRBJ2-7	TGTGCCAGCAGCCAACCTACCAGGGCCTCCTACGAGCAGTACTTC	CASSQPTRASYEQYF
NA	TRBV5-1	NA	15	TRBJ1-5	TGCGCCAGCAGCTTGGGCGACAGTCGCAATCAGCCCCAGCATTTT	CASSLGDSRNQPQHF
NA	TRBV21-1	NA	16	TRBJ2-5	TGTGCCAGCACCCCGGGACTAGCGTTTTGTCAAGAGACCCAGTACTTC	CASTPGLAFCQETQYF
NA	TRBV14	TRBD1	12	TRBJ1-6	TGTGCCAGCAGCCATTCGGACAGGACGGTCCACTTT	CASSHSDRTVHF
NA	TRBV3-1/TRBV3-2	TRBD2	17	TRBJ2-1	TGTGCCAGCAGCCAAGATCCCTTGCGGGGGGTCTACAATGAGCAGTTCTTC	CASSQDPLRGVYNEQFF
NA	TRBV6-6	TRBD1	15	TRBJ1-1	TGTGCCAGCAGTTATGACGGGGACAGGGGAGGTGAAGCTTTCTTT	CASSYDGDRGGEAFF
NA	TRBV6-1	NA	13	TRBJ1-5	TGTGCCAGCAGTGAACAGGGGAATCAGCCCCAGCATTTT	CASSEQGNQPQHF
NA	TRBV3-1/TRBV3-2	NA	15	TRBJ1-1	TGTGCCAGCAGCTGGCGGGGGGCCCGGAGGACTGAAGCTTTCTTT	CASSWRGARRTEAFF
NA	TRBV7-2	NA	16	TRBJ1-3	TGTGCCAGCAGCTTCTCCACCCAGGCTACTGGAAACACCATATATTTT	CASSFSTQATGNTIYF
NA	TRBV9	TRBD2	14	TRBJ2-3	TGTGCCAGCAGCGAACTAGCGGGGACAGATACGCAGTATTTT	CASSELAGTDTQYF
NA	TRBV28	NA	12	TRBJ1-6	TGTGCCAGCAGTTTCGGGAATTCACCCCTCCACTTT	CASSFGNSPLHF
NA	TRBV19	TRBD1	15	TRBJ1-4	TGTGCCAGTAGTAAGGACAGGGGGCGCGTTGAAAAACTGTTTTTT	CASSKDRGRVEKLFF
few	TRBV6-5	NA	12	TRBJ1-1	TGTGCCAGCAAAGGGGTAAACACTGAAGCTTTCTTT	CASKGVNTEAFF